This T cell receptor (beta chain) was obtained from a study of blood T cell repertoires in COVID-19. Study-wide context: The cDNA or gDNA used as material had been derived from T cells, B-cell-depleted T cells, or PBMCs.

TCRdb's copy holds only in-frame clones and misses some; the assay was immunoSEQ multiplex PCR. The sample consists of hundreds of thousands of clones, around 85% of them appearing once. This clone has a single count. The specimen sequenced was peripheral blood. The clonotype originates from a woman in her 30s who had recovered from COVID-19.

The CDR3 coding sequence is TGTGCCAGCAGCTCTAGTCTTGGGTACGAGCAGTACTTC. This encodes CASSSSLGYEQYF. This chain uses TRBV7-9 with TRBJ2-7; D remains ambiguous. Germline values: CDR1 SEHNR, CDR2 FQNEAQ (reference sequence). The CDR3 spans 13 residues. V lost 4 bases to trimming and J lost 4 bases, with 11 bases between them.